Below are 27 T cell receptor beta chains sequenced from a single sample in a study of blood T cells in healthy people across ages (dated by TCRdb to 2013 to 2016). Library preparation employed 5' RACE. This sample was sequenced with an Illumina HiSeq 2500. The second PCR ran for roughly 7 to 11 cycles and used a J-beta primer mix along with a sample-barcoded 5' primer. In-frame beta chains were kept once TCRdb had trimmed the public reads at Q25 with fastp and called clones with MiXCR. CDR3 protein duplicates are merged, each entry listing the most common genes and DNA. The sample includes 1.4 million or so distinct CDR3 sequences, with approximately 43% observed a single time. The ten most abundant clones make up 4% of the sample. The sequenced material came from blood. The receptor source for this set is a woman aged 18-29 years in good health.

The chain recombines TRBV20-1 with TRBJ1-2; TRBD1 matches at 10 bases. Germline CDR1 reads DFQATT; CDR2 reads SNEGSKA (reference sequence). After removal of 6 bases from V and 6 bases from J, the junction contained 4 bases not matched to a gene. The CDR3 length is 12 residues. The CDR3 region is CSAWDRGDGYTF. CDR3 bases: TGCAGTGCATGGGACAGGGGTGATGGCTACACCTTC.

This clonotype was observed a few times. The chain combines TRBV3-1 with TRBJ1-1; D is unclear. Germline V gene lookup returns CDR1 LGHDT and CDR2 YNNKEL (reference sequence). The CDR3 spans 16 residues. V was trimmed by 4 bases and J by 0 bases, leaving 15 bases between them. The CDR3 DNA reads TGTGCCAGCAGCCGACGAGCAGGTGAGATGAACACTGAAGCTTTCTTT. The encoded protein is CASSRRAGEMNTEAFF.

The chain employs TRBV28 and TRBJ2-4; TRBD2 is a possible D gene (6 bases). The J call may be incorrect, as the DNA end agrees better with TRBJ2-7. Germline V gives CDR1 MDHEN, CDR2 SYDVKM. CDR3 length: 14 amino acids. CDR3 bases: TGTGCCAGCAGTTTACTCCATGGGGGGAACGAGCAGTACTTC. The encoded protein is CASSLLHGGNEQYF.

The rearrangement uses TRBV3-1 and TRBJ2-5, with 11 bases matching TRBD1. J lost 3 bases, V lost 4 bases, and 4 bases had no gene match. In germline, CDR1 is LGHDT, CDR2 YNNKEL (reference sequence). The CDR3 runs 15 residues. The chain's CDR3 is CASSPWDRGKETQYF. The CDR3 region has the DNA TGTGCCAGCAGCCCTTGGGACAGGGGGAAAGAGACCCAGTACTTC.

The chain links TRBV10-3 to TRBJ2-3; D remains unclear. Trimming removed 3 bases at V and 2 bases at J, with 12 bases between. CDR1 ENHRY and CDR2 SYGVKD come from the germline V gene. This CDR3 has 15 residues. The CDR3 region is CAISDQTSITDTQYF. The CDR3 coding sequence is TGTGCCATCAGTGACCAAACCTCTATCACAGATACGCAGTATTTT.

The J gene is TRBJ1-4, the V gene TRBV5-1; no reliable D call. The CDR3 totals 14 residues. CDR1 and CDR2 (germline): SGHRS, YFSETQ. Trimming cost V 1 base and J 6 bases, with 10 bases left between them. CDR3 in amino acids: CASSLSGKYEKLFF. The DNA for the CDR3 is TGCGCCAGCAGCTTGAGCGGCAAGTATGAAAAACTGTTTTTT.

The gene calls are TRBV12-3 or TRBV12-4 and TRBJ2-7; 13 nucleotides agree with TRBD2. There are 17 residues in the CDR3. The trim removed 6 bases at V and 7 bases at J, leaving 15 bases unmatched. Written as DNA, the CDR3 is TGTGCCAGCAGCAATGGACTAGCGGGGGCCGGATACAATGAGCAGTACTTC. It yields the protein CASSNGLAGAGYNEQYF.

The gene calls are TRBV7-9 and TRBJ2-1; no clear D gene. Between the trimmed V and J ends, which lost 1 base and 10 bases, there was a span of 8 bases. Germline V gene sequence: CDR1 SEHNR, CDR2 FQNEAQ (reference sequence). The length of the CDR3 is 12 residues. The CDR3 DNA reads TGTGCCAGCAGCTTAGTTTCTCGGGAGCAGTTCTTC. Amino acids: CASSLVSREQFF.

This chain joins TRBV7-9 and TRBJ1-1; D call uncertain. Germline V lookup: CDR1 SEHNR, CDR2 FQNEAQ (reference sequence). This CDR3 has 14 amino acids. V lost 5 bases, J lost 7 bases, and 17 bases lay in between. The CDR3 spells CASSRFGSEGEAFF. The CDR3 bases are TGTGCCAGCAGCCGGTTCGGTTCGGAGGGTGAAGCTTTCTTT.

The chain combines TRBV28 with TRBJ2-1; D is uncertain. Trimming removed 6 bases at V and 5 bases at J, with 14 bases between. Germline V CDR1 and CDR2: MDHEN, SYDVKM. The CDR3 consists of 14 residues. The CDR3 region has the DNA TGTGCCAGCAGCCTCCGGCTAACACACAATGAGCAGTTCTTC. Amino acid sequence: CASSLRLTHNEQFF.

This clonotype has more than one count but fewer than ten. The chain has TRBV15 and TRBJ2-1; D gene ambiguous. With 1 base removed from V and 0 bases from J, the gap between germline ends came to 7 bases. CDR1 is LNHNV, CDR2 YYDKDF, per germline (reference sequence). The CDR3 contains 15 residues. CDR3 nucleotide sequence: TGTGCCACCAGCAGAGTTCTAACCTCCTACAATGAGCAGTTCTTC. Its translation: CATSRVLTSYNEQFF.

The chain recombines TRBV7-9 with TRBJ2-1; the match to TRBD1 covers 8 bases. Trimming at V came to 5 bases and at J to 1 base, leaving 7 bases not matched to a gene. The germline gives CDR1 SEHNR, CDR2 FQNEAQ (reference sequence). CDR3 size: 16 residues. This chain's CDR3 is CASSHSDRGSYNEQFF. CDR3 coding DNA: TGTGCCAGCAGCCATTCAGACAGGGGATCCTACAATGAGCAGTTCTTC.

The chain employs TRBV28 and TRBJ2-1, with no clear D. The length of the CDR3 is 16 residues. The V end lost 2 bases, the J end lost 0 bases, and 11 bases lay between the germline ends. Germline CDR1 and CDR2: MDHEN and SYDVKM. The CDR3 protein is CASSLGSMSSYNEQFF. Here the CDR3 DNA reads TGTGCCAGCAGTTTAGGGTCCATGAGCTCCTACAATGAGCAGTTCTTC. Full variable domain (missing parts from reference TRBV28 and TRBJ2-1): DVKVTQSSRYLVKRTGEKVFLECVQDMDHENMFWYRQDPGLGLRLIYFSYDVKMKEKGDIPEGYSVSREKKERFSLILESASTNQTSMYLCASSLGSMSSYNEQFFGPGTRLTVL.

The chain couples TRBV30 to TRBJ2-7; D is unresolved. V lost 4 bases, J lost 6 bases, and 10 bases lay in between. The CDR3 extends over 11 amino acids. Germline CDR1 is GTSNPN and CDR2 is SVGIG (reference sequence). CDR3 sequence reads: CAWTLFREQYF. The CDR3 nucleotides are TGTGCCTGGACTCTCTTTCGCGAGCAGTACTTC.

This chain uses TRBV6-2 or TRBV6-3 with TRBJ2-1, with TRBD2 identical over 16 bases. Unmatched junction bases numbered 9, after V lost 0 bases and J lost 7 bases. Germline values: CDR1 MNHEY, CDR2 SVGEGT. The CDR3 is 19 amino acids. CDR3 in DNA: TGTGCCAGCAGTTACTCGATTTGGGGACTAGCGGGAGGGATTAATGAGCAGTTCTTC. The encoded protein is CASSYSIWGLAGGINEQFF.

This clonotype was counted between two and nine times. The chain combines TRBV6-1 with TRBJ2-5; 7 nucleotides match TRBD1. Germline assignment: CDR1 MNHNS and CDR2 SASEGT. There are 15 residues in the CDR3. V was pared by 5 bases and J by 5 bases, with 11 bases of the junction left unmatched. The CDR3 coding sequence is TGTGCCAGCAGTCAGGGACAGCTTCTGGGGGAGACCCAGTACTTC. This gives the protein CASSQGQLLGETQYF.

The chain has TRBV9 and TRBJ2-3; 7 nucleotides match TRBD2. The trim removed 0 bases at V and 6 bases at J, leaving 7 bases unmatched. This CDR3 is 15 amino acids long. Germline loops: CDR1 SGDLS, CDR2 YYNGEE. The CDR3, as DNA: TGTGCCAGCAGCGTAGCTTTTACGCGGGAGGATACGCAGTATTTT. Translated: CASSVAFTREDTQYF.

The rearrangement uses TRBV4-3 and TRBJ1-6; D gene unclear. The CDR3 length is 13 residues. Germline CDR1 is LGHNA and CDR2 is YSLEER. The V gene lost 1 base and the J gene lost 7 bases, with 5 bases spanning the gap. CDR3 sequence reads: CASSQVHNSPLHF. Here the CDR3 DNA reads TGCGCCAGCAGCCAAGTTCACAATTCACCCCTCCACTTT.

The gene calls are TRBV28 and TRBJ2-7, with TRBD1 identical over 9 bases. V shed 8 bases and J 3 bases; nucleotides not matched to a gene: 11. Germline CDR1 is MDHEN and CDR2 is SYDVKM. The CDR3 runs to 15 residues. CDR3 DNA sequence: TGTGCCAGCTCCAAAGGGGGACAGGGCTTCTACGAGCAGTACTTC. Translated, it gives CASSKGGQGFYEQYF.

The rearrangement uses TRBV3-1 and TRBJ2-2, with D maybe TRBD1 (5 bases). Germline-derived CDR1 and CDR2 are LGHDT and YNNKEL (reference sequence). CDR3 size: 14 residues. The germline V and J ends were trimmed by 11 bases and 3 bases, with 16 bases remaining between them. CDR3 protein: CASTQGTYTGELFF. The CDR3 nucleotides are TGTGCCTCGACCCAGGGCACCTACACCGGGGAGCTGTTTTTT.

V gene TRBV4-2 combines with J gene TRBJ2-5, with D perhaps assigned TRBD1 or TRBD2 (6 bases each). In germline, CDR1 is LGHNA, CDR2 YNFKEQ. Trimming took 3 bases from V and 11 from J, leaving 19 bases between them. The CDR3 covers 14 residues. The CDR3 spells CASSQQQGGNEQYF. CDR3 nucleotides: TGTGCCAGCAGCCAGCAACAGGGAGGAAATGAGCAGTACTTC.

Regarding this clonotype: Sequence at one end of the junction differs from germline and may be a read error. The genes are TRBV29-1 and TRBJ2-3, with 10 bases that match TRBD2. The CDR3 consists of 13 residues. CDR1 and CDR2 from the germline V gene are SQVTM and ANQGSEA. As DNA, the CDR3 is TGCAGCGCTGAAGCGGGAGGGGCAGATACGCAGTATTTT. Its translation: CSAEAGGADTQYF.

This clonotype occurred a few times. The CDR3 reads CASSSTNTAWGNTEAFF. For the CDR3, the DNA is TGTGCCAGCAGCTCCACCAACACTGCCTGGGGAAACACTGAAGCTTTCTTT. The V call is TRBV7-9, the J call TRBJ1-1; no reliable D call. Trimming took off 4 bases at V and 2 bases at J, with 20 bases between the two ends. Looked up from germline, CDR1 is SEHNR and CDR2 is FQNEAQ (reference sequence). The CDR3 sequence is 17 residues long.

This clonotype occurred a few times. This chain connects TRBV20-1 to TRBJ1-2, with 10 nucleotides matching TRBD1. Per the germline V gene, CDR1 is DFQATT and CDR2 is SNEGSKA (reference sequence). The CDR3 spans 13 residues. V shed 3 bases, J shed 4 bases, and the junction held 2 bases outside the gene matches. The CDR3 DNA follows: TGCAGTGCTAGGAGGACAGGGGGCTATGGCTACACCTTC. Its translation is CSARRTGGYGYTF.

This clonotype was counted a few times. This chain connects TRBV9 to TRBJ2-7; the D gene could be TRBD1 or TRBD2 (5 bases each). The CDR3 is made up of 14 amino acids. Trimming cost V 0 bases and J 6 bases, with 13 bases left between them. Germline V gene sequence: CDR1 SGDLS, CDR2 YYNGEE. CDR3 residues: CASSVGTTGGEQYF. CDR3 nucleotide sequence: TGTGCCAGCAGCGTAGGCACTACAGGAGGCGAGCAGTACTTC.

V usage is TRBV6-5 and J usage is TRBJ1-1; D is perhaps TRBD1 (5 bases). CDR3 size: 14 residues. Germline lookup yields CDR1 MNHEY and CDR2 SVGAGI. Trimming shortened V by 2 bases and J by 5 bases, and 12 bases separated the two germline ends. The DNA for the CDR3 is TGTGCCAGCAGTTACGGTGGGGCGCGTACTGAAGCTTTCTTT. Protein: CASSYGGARTEAFF.

This chain uses TRBV29-1 with TRBJ1-3; D gene ambiguous. The CDR3 covers 13 residues. V was cut by 7 bases and J by 0 bases, with 10 bases left in between. Germline V lookup: CDR1 SQVTM, CDR2 ANQGSEA. The CDR3 reads CSGVRDSGNTIYF. The CDR3 coding sequence is TGCAGCGGTGTGAGGGACTCTGGAAACACCATATATTTT.